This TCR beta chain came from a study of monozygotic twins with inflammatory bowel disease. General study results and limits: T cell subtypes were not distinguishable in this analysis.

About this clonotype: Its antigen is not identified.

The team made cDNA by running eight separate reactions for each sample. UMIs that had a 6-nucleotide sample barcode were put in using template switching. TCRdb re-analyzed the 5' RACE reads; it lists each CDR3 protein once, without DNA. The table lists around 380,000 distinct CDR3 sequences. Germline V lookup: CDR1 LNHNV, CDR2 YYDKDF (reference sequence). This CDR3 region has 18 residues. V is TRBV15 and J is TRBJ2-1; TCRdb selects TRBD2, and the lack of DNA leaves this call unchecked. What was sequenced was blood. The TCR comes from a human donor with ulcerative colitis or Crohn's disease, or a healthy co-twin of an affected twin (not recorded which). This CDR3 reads CATSRDPPGGLAYNEQFF.